This T cell receptor beta chain was found in a study of radiation and T cells in renal cell carcinoma. Overall study findings and caveats: Top tumor clonotypes rose in blood 2 weeks post-radiation, then contracted.

Some clones are missing from TCRdb's copy, which holds only in-frame ones; the method was immunoSEQ multiplex PCR. This sample has 150,000 or so clones, with over 80% found just once. This clone came up once. The antigen is not known. This CDR3 contains 15 residues. Unmatched junction bases numbered 6, after V lost 5 bases and J lost 6 bases. Germline lookup yields CDR1 SGHAT and CDR2 FQNNGV. This sample's time point: blood 2 weeks post-SBRT. Treatment noted: 15 Gy SBRT to primary tumor, nephrectomy 4 weeks later. Radiation-treated patients gave blood at baseline, week 2 and week 4. Sequencing used blood, obtained from a patient whose treatment included radiotherapy and nephrectomy. This clonotype originated in a woman between 45 and 60 years old with renal cell carcinoma. The rearrangement uses TRBV11-2 and TRBJ1-6; the match to TRBD1 covers 8 bases. The chain's CDR3 is CASSLDRAGNSPLHF. In DNA form, the CDR3 reads TGTGCCAGCAGCCTGGACAGGGCCGGTAATTCACCCCTCCACTTT.